Here is one TCR delta chain with its context. Antigen unknown. Extracted RNA was reverse transcribed into cDNA. The CDR3 regions were amplified by multiplex PCR from V-gene primers to a constant-region primer. TCRdb reanalysed the multiplex PCR reads via CATT. The profile shows tens of thousands of delta-chain clones, about 31% of them singletons. CDR1 TSWWSYY and CDR2 QGS come from the germline V gene. The length of the CDR3 is 23 residues. J was trimmed by 3 bases and V by 3 bases; bases with no gene match: 27. This entry belongs to a study of Vδ1+ human thymocytes. Study-wide points: Around a fifth of thymic delta-chain sequences were Vdelta2, with few Vdelta3, unlike blood Vdelta1+ controls. Highly polyclonal TRG and TRD repertoires with Gaussian CDR3 length distributions appeared in thymus.

Sequenced material: Vdelta1+ gamma-delta thymocytes from the thymus. The subset denotes: FACS-sorted CD3+ TCRalphabeta- TCRVdelta1+ TCRVdelta2- thymocytes. The receptor comes from a boy younger than two who had congenital heart surgery. This chain uses TRDV1 with TRDJ1; 11 nucleotides agree with TRDD3. The CDR3 protein is CALGEQQFPVGDTVWGGPDKLIF. The CDR3 DNA is TGTGCTCTTGGGGAGCAACAATTCCCGGTGGGGGATACGGTATGGGGGGGACCCGATAAACTCATCTTT.